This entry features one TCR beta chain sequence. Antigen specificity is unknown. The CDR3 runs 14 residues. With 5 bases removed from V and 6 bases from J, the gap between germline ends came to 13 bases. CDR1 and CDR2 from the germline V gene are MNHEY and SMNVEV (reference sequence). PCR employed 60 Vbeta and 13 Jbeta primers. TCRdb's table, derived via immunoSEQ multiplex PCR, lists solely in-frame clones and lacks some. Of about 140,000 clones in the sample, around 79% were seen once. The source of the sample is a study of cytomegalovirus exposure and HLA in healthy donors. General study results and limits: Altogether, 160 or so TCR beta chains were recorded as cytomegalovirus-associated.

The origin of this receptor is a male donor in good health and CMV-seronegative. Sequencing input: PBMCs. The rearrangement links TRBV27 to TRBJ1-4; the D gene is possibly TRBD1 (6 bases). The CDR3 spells CASSPRTVDEKLFF. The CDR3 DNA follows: TGTGCCAGCAGTCCGCGGACAGTGGATGAAAAACTGTTTTTT.